Below are 15 T cell receptor beta chains sequenced from a single sample in a study of shared clonotypes between healthy human individuals. Sequencing used immunoSEQ multiplex PCR; TCRdb keeps in-frame clones, though not all of them. The data hold around 700,000 clones, with approximately 74% observed a single time. Sequenced material: memory CD4+ T cells sorted from blood. Documented subset: CD45RA-negative fraction. These receptors came from a woman in her 30s in good health.

J is TRBJ1-4 and V is TRBV30, with 7 bases aligning to TRBD1. The CDR3 totals 14 residues. Germline-derived CDR1 and CDR2 are GTSNPN and SVGIG (reference sequence). Trimming took 2 bases from V and 7 from J; bases not matched to a gene: 7. The CDR3 DNA reads TGTGCCTGGAGTCAGGACAGGCCCACTGAAAAACTGTTTTTT. This translates into CAWSQDRPTEKLFF.

The rearrangement links TRBV6-5 to TRBJ1-1; D gene ambiguous. With 2 bases removed from V and 5 bases from J, the gap between germline ends came to 12 bases. CDR3 length equals 14 residues. CDR1 and CDR2 (germline): MNHEY, SVGAGI. CDR3 sequence (DNA): TGTGCCAGCAGTTACAGCCATACTGGGACTGAAGCTTTCTTT. This encodes CASSYSHTGTEAFF.

The chain links TRBV2 to TRBJ2-6; 8 bases match TRBD1. The V and J ends lost 10 bases and 2 bases, in that order; junction bases with no gene match: 4. Germline V CDR1 and CDR2: SNHLY, FYNNEI. The CDR3 sequence is 14 residues long. CDR3 nucleotides: TGTGCCATCTCGGACAGGGCTGGGGCCAACGTCCTGACTTTC. It yields the protein CAISDRAGANVLTF.

This clone was observed a few times. The V and J genes are TRBV10-1 and TRBJ2-2; 8 bases map to TRBD1. V lost 6 bases to trimming and J lost 4 bases; unmatched junction nucleotides: 4. The CDR3 is 14 residues long. CDR1 is WNHNN and CDR2 is SYGVQD in the germline V gene (reference sequence). CDR3 sequence reads: CASSFGQGTGELFF. The CDR3 region has the DNA TGCGCCAGCAGCTTCGGACAGGGCACCGGGGAGCTGTTTTTT.

The chain joins TRBV7-9 to TRBJ1-1; unclear D gene. V dropped 6 bases and J dropped 1 base, with 12 bases sitting between them. This CDR3 comprises 14 residues. Germline values: CDR1 SEHNR, CDR2 FQNEAQ (reference sequence). The DNA for the CDR3 is TGTGCCAGCAGACTAGACTTGGAGAACACTGAAGCTTTCTTT. Protein product: CASRLDLENTEAFF.

This clone has only a few counts. The rearrangement uses TRBV29-1 and TRBJ2-1, with TRBD2 matching 13 bases. Germline V gene sequence: CDR1 SQVTM, CDR2 ANQGSEA. The CDR3 contains 14 residues. After removal of 4 bases from V and 9 bases from J, the junction contained 6 bases not matched to a gene. The chain's CDR3 is CSVGGLAGVGEQFF. CDR3 DNA: TGCAGCGTTGGAGGACTAGCGGGAGTAGGTGAGCAGTTCTTC.

V and J are TRBV11-3 and TRBJ1-1; no clear D gene. Germline lookup yields CDR1 SGHNT and CDR2 YENEEA. The V and J ends lost 4 bases and 5 bases respectively, with 11 bases between them. This CDR3 spans 13 amino acids. This CDR3 reads CASSSATWTEAFF. The CDR3 DNA reads as TGTGCCAGCAGCTCGGCTACGTGGACTGAAGCTTTCTTT.

The V and J genes are TRBV7-9 and TRBJ1-5; D might be TRBD1 (5 bases). This CDR3 is built from 16 residues. The germline gives CDR1 SEHNR, CDR2 FQNEAQ (reference sequence). Trimming pared 2 bases from V and 1 base from J, leaving 12 bases between. CDR3 loop: CASSLSSGVSNQPQHF. The DNA of the CDR3 is TGTGCCAGCAGCTTAAGCTCGGGGGTGAGCAATCAGCCCCAGCATTTT.

The V gene is TRBV11-1, the J gene TRBJ2-3, with 10 bases aligning to TRBD1. V shed 5 bases and J 4 bases; nucleotides not matched to a gene: 12. The CDR3 covers 17 residues. CDR1 is SGHAT, CDR2 FQDESV, per germline (reference sequence). The CDR3 reads CASSVYDRDRGSDTQYF. CDR3 nucleotide sequence: TGTGCCAGCAGCGTTTACGACCGGGACAGGGGTTCAGATACGCAGTATTTT.

This clone occurred a few times. The chain uses TRBV7-8 and TRBJ2-1; TRBD2 agrees at 7 bases. CDR1 and CDR2 (germline): SGHVS, FQNEAQ. Trimming cost V 0 bases and J 11 bases; bases outside gene matches: 4. This CDR3 contains 13 residues. CDR3 sequence (DNA): TGTGCCAGCAGCTTAGCGGTGGGGGGGAAGCAGTTCTTC. Encoded protein: CASSLAVGGKQFF.

This rearrangement joins TRBV5-1 to TRBJ1-3; D perhaps matches TRBD1 (5 bases). The CDR3 extends over 14 amino acids. The germline CDR1 and CDR2 sequences are SGHRS and YFSETQ. Trimming pared 4 bases from V and 0 bases from J, leaving 8 bases between. CDR3 DNA sequence: TGCGCCAGCAGCAACGGGGGCTCTGGAAACACCATATATTTT. This encodes CASSNGGSGNTIYF.

The CDR3 region has the DNA TGTGCCAGCAGCTTAATGTTCCCTAGCGGGAACAATGAGCAGTTCTTC. This encodes CASSLMFPSGNNEQFF. The rearrangement joins TRBV7-2 to TRBJ2-1; 9 nucleotides line up with TRBD2. Germline V lookup: CDR1 SGHTA, CDR2 FQGNSA. Trimming at V came to 2 bases and at J to 5 bases, leaving 7 bases not matched to a gene. The CDR3 has 16 amino acids.

This clone is a singleton in its sample. This chain connects TRBV4-1 to TRBJ2-1; 8 bases fit TRBD2. Trimming at V came to 1 base and at J to 3 bases, leaving 5 bases not matched to a gene. From germline, CDR1 is MGHRA and CDR2 YSYEKL. This CDR3 comprises 16 residues. The CDR3 DNA reads as TGCGCCAGCAGCCAAGGCCGGAGCGGGAGCTACAATGAGCAGTTCTTC. It specifies CASSQGRSGSYNEQFF.

V gene TRBV5-4 combines with J gene TRBJ2-5, with 8 bases that match TRBD2. The V and J ends lost 3 bases and 0 bases, in that order; junction bases with no gene match: 1. This CDR3 has 14 amino acids. From germline, CDR1 is SGHNT and CDR2 YYREEE (reference sequence). This chain's CDR3 is CASSSAGDQETQYF. The DNA for the CDR3 is TGTGCCAGCAGCTCAGCGGGAGACCAAGAGACCCAGTACTTC.

CDR3 bases: TGTGCCTGGAGTGGAGGGACTAGCTCACAAGAGACCCAGTACTTC. The encoded protein is CAWSGGTSSQETQYF. V and J are TRBV30 and TRBJ2-5; 9 bases align to TRBD2. Germline V gives CDR1 GTSNPN, CDR2 SVGIG (reference sequence). The CDR3 covers 15 residues. The junction had 5 bases not matched to a gene; V was cut back by 1 base and J by 2 bases.